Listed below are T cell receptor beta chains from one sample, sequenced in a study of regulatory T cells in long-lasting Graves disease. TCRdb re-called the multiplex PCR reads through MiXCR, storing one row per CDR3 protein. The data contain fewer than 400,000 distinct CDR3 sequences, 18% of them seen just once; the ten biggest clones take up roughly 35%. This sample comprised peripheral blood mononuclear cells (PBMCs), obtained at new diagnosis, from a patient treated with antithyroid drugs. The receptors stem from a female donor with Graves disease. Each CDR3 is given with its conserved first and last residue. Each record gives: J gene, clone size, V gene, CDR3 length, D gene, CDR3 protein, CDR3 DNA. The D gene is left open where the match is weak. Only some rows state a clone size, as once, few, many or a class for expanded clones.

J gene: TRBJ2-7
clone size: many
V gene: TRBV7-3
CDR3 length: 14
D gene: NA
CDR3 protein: CATPVSSSSYEQYF
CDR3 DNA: TGTGCCACCCCCGTCAGTTCGAGCTCCTACGAGCAGTACTTC

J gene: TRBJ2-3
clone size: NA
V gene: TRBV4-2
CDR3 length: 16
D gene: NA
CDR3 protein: CASSQDGGGGKDTQYF
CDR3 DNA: TGTGCCAGCAGCCAAGATGGCGGAGGGGGGAAAGATACGCAGTATTTT

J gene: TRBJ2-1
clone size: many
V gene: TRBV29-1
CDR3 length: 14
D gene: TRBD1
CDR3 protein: CSVRTDRGYNEQFF
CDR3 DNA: TGCAGCGTTCGGACAGACAGGGGGTACAATGAGCAGTTCTTC

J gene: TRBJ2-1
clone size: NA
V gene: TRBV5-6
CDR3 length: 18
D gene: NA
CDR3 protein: CASRSPLGGGPSYSEQFF
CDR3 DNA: TGTGCCAGCAGGTCGCCGCTAGGAGGGGGGCCATCCTACAGTGAGCAGTTCTTC

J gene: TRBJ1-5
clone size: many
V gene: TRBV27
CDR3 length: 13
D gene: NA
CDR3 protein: CASSQNPRQPQHF
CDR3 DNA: TGTGCCAGCAGCCAAAATCCCCGGCAGCCCCAGCATTTT

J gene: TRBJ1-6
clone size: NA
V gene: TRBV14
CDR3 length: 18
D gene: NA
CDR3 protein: CASSSLPRGGKVYSPLHF
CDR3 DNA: TGTGCCAGCAGCTCCCTGCCCCGGGGGGGTAAAGTATATTCACCCCTCCACTTT

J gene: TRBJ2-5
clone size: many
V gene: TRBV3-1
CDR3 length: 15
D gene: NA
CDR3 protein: CASSQGPRGGETQYF
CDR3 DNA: TGTGCCAGCAGCCAAGGTCCACGGGGAGGAGAGACCCAGTACTTC

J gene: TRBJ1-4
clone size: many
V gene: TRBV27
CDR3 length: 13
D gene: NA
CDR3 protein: CASHQTSHEKLFF
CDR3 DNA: TGTGCCTCACACCAGACAAGTCATGAAAAACTGTTTTTT

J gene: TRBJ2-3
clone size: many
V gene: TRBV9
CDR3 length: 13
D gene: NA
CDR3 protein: CASALVGTDTQYF
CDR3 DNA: TGTGCCAGCGCGCTGGTGGGCACAGATACGCAGTATTTT

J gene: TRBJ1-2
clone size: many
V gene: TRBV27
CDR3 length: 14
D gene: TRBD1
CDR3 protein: CASRPGQGADGYTF
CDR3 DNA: TGTGCCAGCAGACCGGGACAGGGGGCCGATGGCTACACCTTC

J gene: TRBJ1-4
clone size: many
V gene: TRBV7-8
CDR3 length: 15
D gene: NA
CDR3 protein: CASSPLGPGGEKLFF
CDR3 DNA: TGTGCCAGCAGCCCCCTCGGGCCGGGAGGGGAAAAACTGTTTTTT

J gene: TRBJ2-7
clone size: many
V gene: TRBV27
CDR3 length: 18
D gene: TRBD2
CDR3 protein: CASSLSASTGTSAYEQYF
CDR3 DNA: TGTGCCAGCAGTTTATCGGCATCAACCGGGACTAGCGCCTACGAGCAGTACTTC

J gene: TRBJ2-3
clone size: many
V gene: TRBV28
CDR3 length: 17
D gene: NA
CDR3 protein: CASSSLRAAGSTDTQYF
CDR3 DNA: TGTGCCAGCAGTTCGCTCAGGGCGGCGGGATCCACAGATACGCAGTATTTT